The 9 T cell receptor beta chains below all came from one sample that was sequenced in a study of blood T cells in healthy people across ages. The authors ran a second PCR of roughly 7 to 11 cycles using a sample-barcoded 5' primer and a J-beta primer mix. MiXCR was run by TCRdb on the 5' RACE reads, yielding one entry per CDR3 protein. The table has 1.5 million to 2 million distinct CDR3 sequences, about 28% seen once. The sample consisted of blood. Receptor source: a woman younger than 45 in good health.

Regarding this clonotype: One end of the junction is discordant with germline, which a read error may explain. The rearrangement joins TRBV29-1 to TRBJ2-5, with 9 bases lining up with TRBD2. The DNA end is a closer match to TRBJ2-7, so the J assignment may be wrong. The CDR3 has 12 amino acids. CDR1 and CDR2 (germline): SQVTM, ANQGSEA. CDR3 in amino acids: CGVGVAGAEQYF. The CDR3 DNA reads TGCGGCGTTGGTGTAGCGGGGGCCGAGCAGTACTTC.

This clonotype was recorded a few times. The chain couples TRBV3-1 to TRBJ1-4; 8 bases fit TRBD1. CDR3 size: 16 residues. V trimming: 4 bases; J trimming: 2 bases; junction bases outside the gene matches: 6. Per the germline V gene, CDR1 is LGHDT and CDR2 is YNNKEL (reference sequence). The CDR3 region has the DNA TGTGCCAGCAGCCCCACTCAGGGGGCGACTAATGAAAAACTGTTTTTT. Translation gives CASSPTQGATNEKLFF. Based on the CDR3 plus reference TRBV3-1 and TRBJ1-4, the full variable domain is DTAVSQTPKYLVTQMGNDKSIKCEQNLGHDTMYWYKQDSKKFLKIMFSYNNKELIINETVPNRFSPKSPDKAHLNLHINSLELGDSAVYFCASSPTQGATNEKLFFGSGTQLSVL.

The chain joins TRBV12-5 to TRBJ2-1, with TRBD2 matching over 9 bases. V lost 4 bases, J lost 7 bases, and 8 bases stayed unmatched. Germline CDR1 and CDR2: LGHNT and FRNRAP. The CDR3 length is 15 residues. In DNA, the CDR3 is TGTGCTAGTGGTTCCCCCAGCGGGAGGAGGAATGAGCAGTTCTTC. Protein sequence: CASGSPSGRRNEQFF.

The chain carries TRBV4-1 and TRBJ2-2; D not resolved. Trimming removed 1 base from V and 5 bases from J, with 11 bases in between. CDR1 MGHRA and CDR2 YSYEKL come from the germline V gene. The CDR3 consists of 15 residues. The CDR3 DNA reads TGCGCCAGCAGCCAAGGGCCGGTCTCGACCGGGGAGCTGTTTTTT. Translating gives CASSQGPVSTGELFF.

The gene calls are TRBV6-6 and TRBJ2-7; D uncertain. Germline CDR1 is MNHNY and CDR2 is SVGAGI (reference sequence). The CDR3 consists of 15 residues. Trimming pared 5 bases from V and 0 bases from J, leaving 14 bases between. This CDR3 reads CASSDPGPSSYEQYF. The CDR3 DNA reads TGTGCCAGCAGTGACCCGGGCCCTAGCTCCTACGAGCAGTACTTC.

The rearrangement joins TRBV6-6 to TRBJ2-7; 7 bases map to TRBD1. The germline gives CDR1 MNHNY, CDR2 SVGAGI (reference sequence). The CDR3 runs 15 residues. V shed 4 bases, J shed 3 bases, and the junction held 9 bases outside the gene matches. The DNA of the CDR3 is TGTGCCAGCAGTTCCCGGACAGGAAGCATCTACGAGCAGTACTTC. This codes for CASSSRTGSIYEQYF.

Points on this clonotype: Germline and junction disagree at one end, which may indicate a read error. The CDR3 reads CASSLRQGNVHERYF. For the CDR3, the DNA is TGTGCCAGCTCGTTAAGACAGGGAAATGTCCACGAGCGGTACTTC. This chain joins TRBV18 and TRBJ2-7; 7 positions match TRBD1. CDR3 size: 15 residues. Germline V CDR1 and CDR2: KGHSH, LQKENI. The variable domain in full, with the rest retrieved from reference TRBV18 and TRBJ2-7, is NAGVMQNPRHLVRRRGQEARLRCSPMKGHSHVYWYRQLPEEGLKFMVYLQKENIIDESGMPKERFSAEFPKEGPSILRIQQVVRGDSAAYFCASSLRQGNVHERYFGPGTRLTVT.

The V call is TRBV10-3, the J call TRBJ1-5, with D maybe TRBD1 (5 bases). CDR3 size: 14 residues. Germline CDR1 and CDR2: ENHRY and SYGVKD. V gave up 0 bases and J gave up 7 bases, with 10 bases separating them. The CDR3 DNA reads as TGTGCCATCAGTGAGTCAGGGAGGGACCAGCCCCAGCATTTT. The encoded protein is CAISESGRDQPQHF.

This clonotype showed up just a few times. The J gene is TRBJ2-7, the V gene TRBV14; TRBD2 agrees at 7 bases. CDR1 is SGHDN and CDR2 is FVKESK in the germline V gene. After removal of 7 bases from V and 6 bases from J, the junction contained 15 bases not matched to a gene. This CDR3 is 15 amino acids long. CDR3 sequence (DNA): TGTGCCAGCACTCCGCCAGGGACTACCCATCGCGAGCAGTACTTC. It yields the protein CASTPPGTTHREQYF.